These 28 T cell receptor beta chains were all obtained from the same sample, sequenced in a study of T cell repertoires in cytomegalovirus infection. These receptors' targets are unknown. Via MiXCR, TCRdb re-called the reads, giving one row per CDR3 protein. Of around 6,000 distinct CDR3 sequences in the sample, 45% to 55% were seen once. The sequenced sample consisted of PBMCs, sequenced either directly or after in vitro stimulation (not recorded which). These receptors were obtained from a human donor in good health (CMV status not recorded). Some clones in this sample may be carry-over from other donors' samples.

The V and J genes are TRBV7-2 and TRBJ2-7; 10 bases line up with TRBD2. From germline, CDR1 is SGHTA and CDR2 FQGNSA. There are 15 residues in the CDR3. V shed 1 base and J 2 bases; nucleotides not matched to a gene: 2. The CDR3 DNA reads TGTGCCAGCAGCTTAGATAGCGGGGGGACCTACGAGCAGTACTTC. This sequence encodes CASSLDSGGTYEQYF.

This clonotype was seen a handful of times. One end of the junction fails to match germline, which may point to a read error. CDR3 DNA sequence: TGTGCCAGCAGCCTGGTACAGAAGAATCATCCCCAACATTTT. Encoded protein: CASSLVQKNHPQHF. This chain links TRBV6-5 with TRBJ1-5; D remains unclear. Germline loops: CDR1 MNHEY, CDR2 SVGAGI. The CDR3 is 14 amino acids.

This clonotype was found a few times. The rearrangement uses TRBV12-3 or TRBV12-4 and TRBJ2-5, with 8 bases lining up with TRBD2. The CDR3 has 16 amino acids. V lost 5 bases, J lost 4 bases, and 12 bases stayed unmatched. CDR3 DNA sequence: TGTGCCAGCAGTCTAGGACTAGCTGATCGGGGAGAGACCCAGTACTTC. It is translated as CASSLGLADRGETQYF.

This clonotype was seen many times. CDR3 residues: CSISWDTPGYEQYF. For the CDR3, the DNA is TGTTCCATCAGCTGGGACACCCCTGGCTACGAGCAGTACTTC. J is TRBJ2-7 and V is TRBV7-8; tentative D call: TRBD1 (6 bases). The CDR3 is 14 amino acids. Germline values: CDR1 SGHVS, CDR2 FQNEAQ.

In regard to this clonotype: The CDR3 carries no conserved terminal phenylalanine or tryptophan, so it likely arises from a read error. The DNA is omitted, as the CDR3 cannot be located on it reliably, and the CDR3 follows TCRdb's listing. The chain couples TRBV6-2 or TRBV6-3 to TRBJ1-5; TRBD1 was called by the table and not checked on the DNA. Germline V gene data show CDR1 as MNHEY and CDR2 as SVGEGT. The CDR3 length equals 14 residues, ends included. CDR3 amino acids: CASSMGQTNQPKHL.

The chain employs TRBV7-8 and TRBJ2-7; D might be TRBD1 (6 bases). Germline CDR1 SGHVS, CDR2 FQNEAQ. The germline V and J ends were trimmed by 5 bases and 3 bases, with 14 bases remaining between them. The CDR3 covers 14 residues. The CDR3 region has the DNA TGTGCCAGCAGCGGGGACAACGCTGGCTACGAGCAGTACTTC. It specifies CASSGDNAGYEQYF.

With respect to this clonotype: The missing conserved phenylalanine or tryptophan at the end of this CDR3 makes a read error likely. No DNA is shown, since the ends of the CDR3 on it are uncertain; the CDR3 is the one TCRdb lists. The V gene is TRBV6-6, the J gene TRBJ1-5; the listed D gene, TRBD1, was not tested against the DNA. CDR1 MNHNY and CDR2 SVGAGI come from the germline V gene (reference sequence). The CDR3 spans 14 residues, counting both ends. The CDR3 loop is CASRMGQKNQPLHC.

Comment on this clonotype: Mismatch with germline at one junction end may stem from a read error. V usage is TRBV28 and J usage is TRBJ2-7; TRBD2 might be the D (5 bases). Germline V gene lookup returns CDR1 MDHEN and CDR2 SYDVKM. This CDR3 spans 14 amino acids. The CDR3 sequence: CGSIPTQLDYEQYF. The CDR3 coding sequence is TGTGGCAGCATTCCAACCCAACTAGACTACGAGCAGTACTTC.

The table lists this clonotype with a few counts. V gene TRBV7-1 combines with J gene TRBJ2-7; weak D call: TRBD2 (7 bases). TRBV7-1 is an open reading frame whose function is uncertain. V lost 9 bases and J lost 5, with 20 bases in between. The CDR3 is 14 residues long. CDR3 bases: TGTGCCAGGAGCGGGGACACCCCTTTCGACGAGCAGTACTTC. Translated, it gives CARSGDTPFDEQYF.

The V call is TRBV20-1, the J call TRBJ1-1; 7 nucleotides agree with TRBD1. Germline V gene lookup returns CDR1 DFQATT and CDR2 SNEGSKA (reference sequence). The J segment lost 3 bases and the V segment lost 5 bases, leaving 3 bases of the junction unmatched. The CDR3 has 12 amino acids. The CDR3 is CSAGTAYTEAFF. Written as DNA, the CDR3 is TGCAGTGCTGGGACAGCCTACACTGAAGCTTTCTTT.

As for this clonotype: A read error may be the cause here, since a much bigger clone is one base away. V gene TRBV28 combines with J gene TRBJ2-1, with 14 bases that match TRBD2. The CDR3 has 18 residues. Germline CDR1 reads MDHEN; CDR2 reads SYDVKM. CDR3 region: CASSLGLAGAESYNDQFF. The DNA for the CDR3 is TGTGCCAGCAGTTTGGGACTAGCGGGAGCCGAATCCTACAATGATCAGTTCTTC.

The V call is TRBV19, the J call TRBJ1-2; the D gene is possibly TRBD1 (6 bases). Germline values: CDR1 LNHDA, CDR2 SQIVND (reference sequence). Trimming stripped 5 bases from V and 2 bases from J, with 9 bases between. This CDR3 is 13 amino acids long. Here the CDR3 DNA reads TGTGCCAGTAGTTCTACAGGGAACTATGGCTACACCTTC. This sequence encodes CASSSTGNYGYTF.

Remarks on this clonotype: One end of the junction does not line up with germline, which may come from a read error. The chain carries TRBV7-8 and TRBJ2-1, with D maybe TRBD2 (5 bases). The CDR3 contains 12 residues. Germline CDR1 reads SGHVS; CDR2 reads FQNEAQ. CDR3 in amino acids: CASSFYLAEHYF. CDR3 nucleotide sequence: TGTGCAAGCAGTTTTTACCTAGCTGAGCATTACTTC.

In regard to this clonotype: The conserved closing phenylalanine or tryptophan is absent in this CDR3, likely reflecting a read error. This sequence joins TRBV7-2 and TRBJ2-5; D gene uncertain. Trimming shortened V by 5 bases and J by 3 bases, and 1 base separated the two germline ends. The CDR3 spans 10 residues. The V gene's germline CDR1 is SGHTA and CDR2 FQGNSA. CDR3 nucleotide sequence: TGTGCCAGCAGCAAAGAGACCCAGTACGTC. Translation gives CASSKETQYV.

This clonotype was picked up a small number of times. This chain connects TRBV11-2 to TRBJ2-7, with 10 bases identical to TRBD2. This CDR3 has 14 residues. The germline gives CDR1 SGHAT, CDR2 FQNNGV. The V segment lost 1 base and the J segment 5 bases; nucleotides outside the gene matches: 2. The CDR3 region has the DNA TGTGCCAGCAGCTTAGGTCTAGCGGGAGACGAGCAGTACTTC. Translation: CASSLGLAGDEQYF.

This chain connects TRBV25-1 to TRBJ2-7; 8 nucleotides agree with TRBD1. This CDR3 spans 14 amino acids. Germline CDR1 MGHDK, CDR2 SYGVNS. The V and J ends lost 3 bases and 0 bases, in that order; junction bases with no gene match: 1. CDR3 loop: CASSDRGLSYEQYF. The CDR3 DNA follows: TGTGCCAGCAGTGACAGGGGGCTCTCCTACGAGCAGTACTTC.

V and J are TRBV7-2 and TRBJ2-7; possible D gene TRBD2, 6 bases. V was cut by 2 bases and J by 5 bases, with 19 bases left in between. Germline V gene data show CDR1 as SGHTA and CDR2 as FQGNSA. The CDR3 has 16 residues. CDR3 region: CASSLPRGYLFNEQYF. The DNA for the CDR3 is TGTGCCAGCAGCTTACCGCGGGGTTATCTATTCAACGAGCAGTACTTC.

Remarks on this clonotype: The CDR3 carries no conserved terminal phenylalanine or tryptophan, so it likely arises from a read error. The CDR3: CASRRGQDQLFC. As DNA, the CDR3 is TGTGCAAGCAGGCGAGGTCAAGACCAACTGTTTTGT. V is TRBV25-1 and J is TRBJ1-4; D is undetermined. CDR3 length: 12 residues. The germline V gene encodes CDR1 MGHDK and CDR2 SYGVNS.

The V call is TRBV7-6, the J call TRBJ2-7; 12 bases agree with TRBD2. V shed 3 bases, J shed 4 bases, and the junction held 7 bases outside the gene matches. This CDR3 has 16 amino acids. Germline V gene lookup returns CDR1 SGHVS and CDR2 FNYEAQ. The CDR3 is CASSLLLAGGPYEQYF. CDR3 coding DNA: TGTGCCAGCAGCTTGTTGCTAGCGGGGGGGCCGTACGAGCAGTACTTC.

The V call is TRBV28, the J call TRBJ2-7; a weak D match, TRBD2 (5 bases). Germline assignment: CDR1 MDHEN and CDR2 SYDVKM. The V and J ends lost 9 bases and 3 bases respectively, with 18 bases between them. The CDR3 runs to 14 residues. CDR3 amino acids: CARKPTQLDYEQYF. CDR3 DNA: TGTGCCAGAAAGCCCACCCAACTAGACTACGAGCAGTACTTC.

As concerns this clonotype: Since the CDR3 does not end with the conserved phenylalanine or tryptophan, this likely comes from a read error. The DNA is omitted, as the CDR3 cannot be located on it reliably, and the CDR3 follows TCRdb's listing. The rearrangement links TRBV7-8 to TRBJ2-7; the DNA was not used to check the table's D call, TRBD1. The CDR3 is 13 amino acids long, termini counted. Germline V gene lookup returns CDR1 SGHVS and CDR2 FQNEAQ. The CDR3 sequence is CASSWDTPGDEQY.

In this sample, this clonotype turned up many times. V and J are TRBV18 and TRBJ1-6; the D gene is possibly TRBD1 (5 bases). The V gene lost 5 bases and the J gene lost 9 bases, with 11 bases spanning the gap. CDR1 and CDR2 from the germline V gene are KGHSH and LQKENI. The CDR3 is 13 residues long. CDR3 sequence: CASSSGRASPLHF. Here the CDR3 DNA reads TGTGCCAGCTCATCGGGCAGGGCTTCACCCCTCCACTTT.

The chain links TRBV10-2 to TRBJ2-7, with a weak D call TRBD1 (5 bases). V was trimmed by 0 bases and J by 2 bases, leaving 11 bases between them. There are 15 residues in the CDR3. The germline V gene has CDR1 WSHSY and CDR2 SAAADI. This CDR3 is CASSESAGQTYEQYF. In nucleotides, the CDR3 is TGCGCCAGCAGTGAGTCCGCAGGGCAGACCTACGAGCAGTACTTC.

The chain has TRBV20-1 and TRBJ2-3; D might be TRBD1 (7 bases). The germline V gene encodes CDR1 DFQATT and CDR2 SNEGSKA (reference sequence). CDR3 length: 16 amino acids. The germline V and J ends were trimmed by 0 bases and 2 bases, with 15 bases remaining between them. CDR3 loop: CSARDWRGQYTDTQYF. Written as DNA, the CDR3 is TGCAGTGCTAGAGATTGGCGGGGACAGTACACAGATACGCAGTATTTT.

Details on this clonotype: A read error is likely, as this CDR3 ends without the conserved phenylalanine or tryptophan. The V and J genes are TRBV6-2 or TRBV6-3 and TRBJ1-1; D unclear. Germline V gene data show CDR1 as MNHEY and CDR2 as SVGEGT. The CDR3 extends over 14 amino acids. The CDR3 coding sequence is TGTGCCAGCAGGTCCCCAGAACCGAACACGGAAGCTTTCTGT. Translating gives CASRSPEPNTEAFC.

The chain has TRBV7-2 and TRBJ2-5; 9 bases align to TRBD2. The V gene end was trimmed by 2 bases and the J gene end by 5 bases; junction bases not matched to a gene: 18. Germline V gene data show CDR1 as SGHTA and CDR2 as FQGNSA. The CDR3 has 19 amino acids. In nucleotides, the CDR3 is TGTGCCAGCAGCTTAAGCGGAGCTAGCGGGATGCCCGAAGGGGAGACCCAGTACTTC. Encoded protein: CASSLSGASGMPEGETQYF.

In its sample, this clonotype ranks as medium-sized. The gene calls are TRBV5-4 and TRBJ2-5; 7 nucleotides match TRBD2. The CDR3 sequence is 16 residues long. With V trimmed by 0 bases and J by 5 bases, 10 bases remained unmatched. CDR1 and CDR2 (germline): SGHNT, YYREEE (reference sequence). The CDR3 here is CASSLGDYSIVETQYF. CDR3 bases: TGTGCCAGCAGCTTGGGGGACTACTCGATTGTCGAGACCCAGTACTTC.

This clonotype was picked up a small number of times. The gene calls are TRBV27 and TRBJ2-3; 8 nucleotides align to TRBD2. Trimming took 7 bases from V and 2 from J; bases not matched to a gene: 5. The CDR3 runs 14 residues. The V gene's germline CDR1 is MNHEY and CDR2 SMNVEV (reference sequence). This CDR3 reads CASNRGGVTDTQYF. CDR3 DNA sequence: TGTGCCAGCAACCGGGGGGGCGTCACAGATACGCAGTATTTT.